The 21 T cell receptor beta chains reported below all come from one sample, sequenced in a study of shared clonotypes between healthy human individuals. Method: immunoSEQ multiplex PCR; TCRdb's copy keeps in-frame clones and lacks some. The table shows about 1,900,000 clones, with about 95% occurring only once. Naive CD8 cells lacked CD45RO, underwent positive selection for CCR7 and left out terminally differentiated effector memory CD45RA+ cells. Sequencing was performed on naive CD8+ T cells sorted from blood. The receptor set was obtained from a man younger than 35 in good health.

The rearrangement links TRBV19 to TRBJ2-7, with 7 bases matching TRBD1. The germline CDR1 and CDR2 sequences are LNHDA and SQIVND (reference sequence). This CDR3 comprises 15 residues. V lost 6 bases to trimming and J lost 3 bases; unmatched junction nucleotides: 11. CDR3 sequence: CASSPTAGTVYEQYF. CDR3 nucleotide sequence: TGTGCCAGTAGCCCGACCGCCGGGACAGTCTACGAGCAGTACTTC.

V and J are TRBV6-1 and TRBJ2-5; TRBD2 agrees at 12 bases. V lost 4 bases and J lost 1; bases outside the gene matches: 10. CDR1 is MNHNS, CDR2 SASEGT, per germline. The CDR3 is 18 amino acids. CDR3 bases: TGTGCCAGCAGTGGTACTAGCGGGGGGCAAAGGTTCCAAGAGACCCAGTACTTC. Translation gives CASSGTSGGQRFQETQYF.

The genes are TRBV13 and TRBJ2-3, with D possibly matching TRBD2 (5 bases). V was trimmed by 4 bases and J by 7 bases, leaving 12 bases between them. Looked up from germline, CDR1 is PRHDT and CDR2 is FYEKMQ (reference sequence). The CDR3 extends over 13 amino acids. The CDR3 sequence is CASSSGLRNTQYF. The CDR3 coding sequence is TGTGCCAGCAGCTCAGGACTCCGCAATACGCAGTATTTT. Using reference TRBV13 and TRBJ2-3 for the parts outside the CDR3, the full variable domain is AAGVIQSPRHLIKEKRETATLKCYPIPRHDTVYWYQQGPGQDPQFLISFYEKMQSDKGSIPDRFSAQQFSDYHSELNMSSLELGDSALYFCASSSGLRNTQYFGPGTRLTVL.

The rearrangement links TRBV7-3 to TRBJ2-5; TRBD1 agrees at 9 bases. Germline CDR1 reads SGHTA; CDR2 reads FQGTGA. The CDR3 is 16 residues long. V shed 3 bases, J shed 1 base, and the junction held 6 bases outside the gene matches. CDR3: CASSLTGTGPQETQYF. In DNA form, the CDR3 reads TGTGCCAGCAGCTTGACCGGGACAGGGCCCCAAGAGACCCAGTACTTC.

This chain uses TRBV9 with TRBJ2-1, with 7 bases identical to TRBD2. Germline V gene data show CDR1 as SGDLS and CDR2 as YYNGEE. Germline trimming cut 0 bases from V and 9 bases from J; bases unmatched to any gene: 6. There are 14 residues in the CDR3. The CDR3 DNA sequence: TGTGCCAGCAGCGTAGGCGGGGGAGTGGTTGAGCAGTTCTTC. This translates into CASSVGGGVVEQFF.

Notes on this clone: Within the sample, other DNA sequences also encode this same CDR3. The chain carries TRBV11-2 and TRBJ2-3, with no clear D. CDR1 is SGHAT, CDR2 FQNNGV, per germline. With 3 bases removed from V and 2 bases from J, the gap between germline ends came to 3 bases. This CDR3 is built from 12 residues. This CDR3 reads CASSLHTDTQYF. The CDR3 DNA reads TGTGCCAGCAGCTTGCACACAGATACGCAGTATTTT. The full variable domain, its missing parts supplied by reference TRBV11-2 and TRBJ2-3, is EAGVAQSPRYKIIEKRQSVAFWCNPISGHATLYWYQQILGQGPKLLIQFQNNGVVDDSQLPKDRFSAERLKGVDSTLKIQPAKLEDSAVYLCASSLHTDTQYFGPGTRLTVL.

The V gene is TRBV30, the J gene TRBJ2-2; 13 bases line up with TRBD2. From germline, CDR1 is GTSNPN and CDR2 SVGIG (reference sequence). V lost 1 base to trimming and J lost 7 bases; unmatched junction nucleotides: 9. The CDR3 is 17 residues long. This CDR3 reads CAWSGLAGGTHDGELFF. The CDR3 nucleotides read TGTGCCTGGAGTGGACTAGCGGGGGGTACACACGACGGGGAGCTGTTTTTT.

The rearrangement joins TRBV13 to TRBJ2-5; 10 positions agree with TRBD2. Germline trimming cut 3 bases from V and 2 bases from J; bases unmatched to any gene: 3. There are 15 residues in the CDR3. The V gene's germline CDR1 is PRHDT and CDR2 FYEKMQ (reference sequence). DNA for the CDR3: TGTGCCAGCAGCTTTTTAGCGGGAGGACAAGAGACCCAGTACTTC. Protein product: CASSFLAGGQETQYF.

V usage is TRBV18 and J usage is TRBJ2-7; 7 bases line up with TRBD1. Unmatched junction bases numbered 6, after V lost 4 bases and J lost 3 bases. Germline lookup yields CDR1 KGHSH and CDR2 LQKENI. This CDR3 spans 14 amino acids. DNA for the CDR3: TGTGCCAGCTCACTCCCCAGGACAGGCTACGAGCAGTACTTC. This gives the protein CASSLPRTGYEQYF.

This CDR3 reads CASSQDAYNSPLHF. The CDR3 coding sequence is TGTGCCAGCAGCCAGGACGCCTATAATTCACCCCTCCACTTT. V and J are TRBV28 and TRBJ1-6; D unresolved. Between the trimmed V and J ends, which lost 6 bases and 2 bases, there was a span of 8 bases. The germline V gene has CDR1 MDHEN and CDR2 SYDVKM. The CDR3 runs to 14 residues.

The chain combines TRBV11-2 with TRBJ2-1; perhaps TRBD2 as D (6 bases). The CDR3 runs 16 residues. V shed 6 bases and J shed 0 bases, with 15 bases lying between them. CDR1 SGHAT and CDR2 FQNNGV come from the germline V gene. This chain's CDR3 is CASSSPLAASYNEQFF. The CDR3 DNA reads as TGTGCCAGCAGTTCCCCCTTAGCGGCCTCCTACAATGAGCAGTTCTTC.

This rearrangement joins TRBV2 to TRBJ1-2; TRBD1 agrees at 10 bases. J lost 2 bases, V lost 6 bases, and 9 bases had no gene match. The CDR3 runs to 16 residues. Germline CDR1 reads SNHLY; CDR2 reads FYNNEI. The CDR3: CASRDGTGAHNYGYTF. The DNA for the CDR3 is TGTGCCAGCAGGGACGGGACAGGGGCGCACAACTATGGCTACACCTTC.

The chain has TRBV2 and TRBJ2-5; TRBD2 matches at 12 bases. V was pared by 5 bases and J by 3 bases, with 7 bases of the junction left unmatched. Germline CDR1 SNHLY, CDR2 FYNNEI. This CDR3 has 16 amino acids. Here the CDR3 DNA reads TGTGCCAGCAGTTCCCGGACTAGCGGGACTGAAGAGACCCAGTACTTC. This encodes CASSSRTSGTEETQYF.

CDR3 sequence: CASRARDEQFF. In DNA form, the CDR3 reads TGTGCCAGCAGAGCCCGAGATGAGCAGTTCTTC. V gene TRBV11-3 combines with J gene TRBJ2-1, with D uncertain. The CDR3 loop spans 11 amino acids. In germline, CDR1 is SGHNT, CDR2 YENEEA. V lost 6 bases to trimming and J lost 8 bases, with 8 bases between them.

V and J are TRBV4-3 and TRBJ1-2; D unresolved. The germline V gene encodes CDR1 LGHNA and CDR2 YSLEER. V was cut by 2 bases and J by 4 bases, with 14 bases left in between. CDR3 length: 15 amino acids. The CDR3 DNA reads TGCGCCAGCAGCCAAACGGAGGGTGTTCCCTATGGCTACACCTTC. As protein: CASSQTEGVPYGYTF.

Here the CDR3 reads CASSDGGVAGGSYEQFF. CDR3 nucleotides: TGTGCCAGCAGTGACGGAGGAGTAGCGGGAGGGTCTTATGAGCAGTTCTTC. V and J are TRBV2 and TRBJ2-1, with 11 bases matching TRBD2. V shed 3 bases, J shed 8 bases, and the junction held 12 bases outside the gene matches. This CDR3 spans 17 amino acids. Germline V gene lookup returns CDR1 SNHLY and CDR2 FYNNEI.

This rearrangement joins TRBV27 to TRBJ2-7; maybe TRBD1 (6 bases). Trimming took 4 bases from V and 2 from J, leaving 12 bases between them. Germline CDR1 is MNHEY and CDR2 is SMNVEV (reference sequence). CDR3 length: 14 residues. The CDR3 region is CASSYRAFAYEQYF. The CDR3 DNA reads TGTGCCAGCAGTTACAGGGCTTTCGCCTACGAGCAGTACTTC.

The chain joins TRBV4-1 to TRBJ1-3; D call uncertain. The CDR3 loop spans 17 amino acids. Germline V lookup: CDR1 MGHRA, CDR2 YSYEKL. The V end lost 6 bases, the J end lost 4 bases, and 22 bases lay between the germline ends. Written as DNA, the CDR3 is TGCGCCAGCAGTTGGGAGGTTGCCCCAGATAGCGGAAACACCATATATTTT. As protein: CASSWEVAPDSGNTIYF.

This clone was seen only once. The chain combines TRBV9 with TRBJ2-3; 10 nucleotides match TRBD2. The CDR3 runs 17 residues. Germline V CDR1 and CDR2: SGDLS, YYNGEE. V dropped 0 bases and J dropped 4; count of bases not matched to a gene: 8. CDR3 region: CASSVDGLAGAADTQYF. The CDR3 DNA reads as TGTGCCAGCAGCGTAGACGGGCTAGCGGGAGCGGCAGATACGCAGTATTTT.

About this clone: A read error may account for a junction end that differs from germline. The chain carries TRBV29-1 and TRBJ2-1; 11 positions match TRBD2. Germline V gene data show CDR1 as SQVTM and CDR2 as ANQGSEA. The CDR3 spans 15 residues. The CDR3 is CSAEPGLADYNEQFF. CDR3 coding DNA: TGCAGCGCTGAACCGGGACTAGCGGACTACAATGAGCAGTTCTTC.

This chain connects TRBV2 to TRBJ2-7, with D perhaps matching TRBD1 (5 bases). The germline V gene encodes CDR1 SNHLY and CDR2 FYNNEI. The V gene lost 3 bases and the J gene lost 1 base, with 10 bases spanning the gap. The CDR3 totals 14 residues. The CDR3 reads CASSDEQASYEQYF. The CDR3 nucleotides read TGTGCCAGCAGTGATGAACAGGCGTCCTACGAGCAGTACTTC.